The 20 T cell receptor beta chains below were found in one sample sequenced in a study of T cells in Graves' hyperthyroidism and ophthalmopathy. Amplified regions were TCR beta CDR3 sequences from RNA transcripts. The HTBI primer set served for first-round RT-PCR of the TCR CDR3. Each CDR3 protein gets one entry after TCRdb re-called the multiplex PCR reads with MiXCR. Here the sample spans some 490,000 distinct CDR3 sequences, about 16% being singletons. Input material: blood. The source is a woman in her twenties or thirties with Graves' ophthalmopathy.

This sequence joins TRBV28 and TRBJ2-7; TRBD2 might be the D (5 bases). Per the germline V gene, CDR1 is MDHEN and CDR2 is SYDVKM. V lost 4 bases to trimming and J lost 3 bases, with 16 bases between them. The CDR3 spans 15 residues. The CDR3 nucleotides read TGTGCCAGCAGTTCACCCGGGGTCGTCCTCTACGAGCAGTACTTC. Encoded protein: CASSSPGVVLYEQYF.

Ten or more counts support this clonotype. The chain carries TRBV7-3 and TRBJ2-1; either TRBD1 or TRBD2 may fit D (5 bases each). V was shortened by 4 bases and J by 5 bases, with 18 bases between the two germline ends. The CDR3 consists of 16 residues. Germline values: CDR1 SGHTA, CDR2 FQGTGA. In nucleotides, the CDR3 is TGTGCCAGCAGCTACAACCCCGGGACCCCGAACAATGAGCAGTTCTTC. This translates into CASSYNPGTPNNEQFF.

This clonotype was seen only a few times. The chain combines TRBV7-2 with TRBJ2-4, with 9 positions matching TRBD2. The CDR3 has 14 residues. The ends lost 5 bases at V and 4 bases at J; junction bases unmatched: 3. Looked up from germline, CDR1 is SGHTA and CDR2 is FQGNSA. CDR3 residues: CASSRLAEKNIQYF. CDR3 DNA sequence: TGTGCCAGCAGCAGACTAGCGGAAAAAAACATTCAGTACTTC. Filled out from reference TRBV7-2 and TRBJ2-4, the complete variable domain reads GAGVSQSPSNKVTEKGKDVELRCDPISGHTALYWYRQSLGQGLEFLIYFQGNSAPDKSGLPSDRFSAERTGGSVSTLTIQRTQQEDSAVYLCASSRLAEKNIQYFGAGTRLSVL.

At least ten counts were recorded for this clonotype. This chain uses TRBV3-1 with TRBJ2-7; maybe TRBD1 (5 bases). V shed 8 bases and J shed 0 bases, with 8 bases lying between them. The V gene's germline CDR1 is LGHDT and CDR2 YNNKEL (reference sequence). The CDR3 is 12 amino acids. CDR3: CASADSSYEQYF. CDR3 DNA: TGTGCCAGCGCTGACAGCTCCTACGAGCAGTACTTC.

This clonotype was picked up many times. The chain employs TRBV29-1 and TRBJ2-1, with TRBD2 identical over 8 bases. Germline V lookup: CDR1 SQVTM, CDR2 ANQGSEA. There are 15 residues in the CDR3. V shed 8 bases, J shed 7 bases, and the junction held 16 bases outside the gene matches. The CDR3 bases are TGCAGCTCGGGAGGGGGGGGAGCCTTAAGGAATGAGCAGTTCTTC. This encodes CSSGGGGALRNEQFF.

The rearrangement links TRBV5-1 to TRBJ1-1; no reliable D call. Trimming removed 4 bases at V and 3 bases at J, with 7 bases between. CDR3 length equals 12 residues. Germline V gives CDR1 SGHRS, CDR2 YFSETQ. The CDR3 spells CASSRDHTEAFF. DNA of the CDR3: TGCGCCAGCAGCAGGGATCACACTGAAGCTTTCTTT.

In this sample, this clonotype turned up many times. This sequence joins TRBV7-2 and TRBJ1-1; the D gene is possibly TRBD1 (6 bases). This CDR3 has 14 residues. V lost 5 bases to trimming and J lost 0 bases, with 10 bases between them. The germline CDR1 and CDR2 sequences are SGHTA and FQGNSA. CDR3 residues: CASSPDSLNTEAFF. DNA for the CDR3: TGTGCCAGCAGCCCGGACAGCCTGAACACTGAAGCTTTCTTT.

The chain uses TRBV20-1 and TRBJ2-7; either TRBD1 or TRBD2 may fit D (5 bases each). CDR1 is DFQATT and CDR2 is SNEGSKA in the germline V gene (reference sequence). V was shortened by 3 bases and J by 3 bases, with 12 bases between the two germline ends. The CDR3 sequence is 13 residues long. The CDR3 coding sequence is TGCAGTGCTAGTGGGGACGGATTCTACGAGCAGTACTTC. Translation gives CSASGDGFYEQYF.

This clonotype has a count of ten or more. V is TRBV2 and J is TRBJ1-5; 10 bases agree with TRBD1. This CDR3 is 15 amino acids long. Germline V gives CDR1 SNHLY, CDR2 FYNNEI. J lost 1 base, V lost 6 bases, and 3 bases had no gene match. CDR3 protein: CASRTGGGSNQPQHF. The CDR3 nucleotides read TGTGCCAGCAGGACAGGGGGCGGAAGCAATCAGCCCCAGCATTTT.

This clonotype was counted many times. V usage is TRBV18 and J usage is TRBJ1-1, with D unresolved. Germline CDR1 is KGHSH and CDR2 is LQKENI. CDR3 length: 13 residues. Deletions cut 3 bases from V and 2 bases from J, with 7 bases between. The CDR3 DNA reads TGTGCCAGCTCACCCCTTGTAAACACTGAAGCTTTCTTT. As protein: CASSPLVNTEAFF.

This clonotype occurred a few times. The CDR3 bases are TGTGCCAGCAGCCAGACAGGCTGGTTTGGCACCGGGGAGCTGTTTTTT. Translated, it gives CASSQTGWFGTGELFF. This chain uses TRBV7-2 with TRBJ2-2; D may be TRBD1 (6 bases). The V gene lost 5 bases and the J gene lost 4 bases, with 17 bases spanning the gap. There are 16 residues in the CDR3. The germline gives CDR1 SGHTA, CDR2 FQGNSA. Drawing the rest from reference TRBV7-2 and TRBJ2-2, the complete variable domain is GAGVSQSPSNKVTEKGKDVELRCDPISGHTALYWYRQSLGQGLEFLIYFQGNSAPDKSGLPSDRFSAERTGGSVSTLTIQRTQQEDSAVYLCASSQTGWFGTGELFFGEGSRLTVL.

Here the CDR3 reads CASSLVPGYTF. Here the CDR3 DNA reads TGTGCCAGCAGCTTAGTTCCCGGCTACACCTTC. V is TRBV7-2 and J is TRBJ1-2; unclear D gene. The V and J ends lost 1 base and 8 bases respectively, with 5 bases between them. CDR3 length: 11 amino acids. Per germline, CDR1 SGHTA and CDR2 FQGNSA.

V gene TRBV7-8 combines with J gene TRBJ2-1; 7 bases match TRBD2. The length of the CDR3 is 16 residues. The germline CDR1 and CDR2 sequences are SGHVS and FQNEAQ. V lost 5 bases to trimming and J lost 3 bases; unmatched junction nucleotides: 10. The CDR3 protein is CASSRYPWEGYNEQFF. The CDR3 bases are TGTGCCAGCAGCAGATACCCCTGGGAGGGCTACAATGAGCAGTTCTTC.

V gene TRBV6-1 combines with J gene TRBJ2-1; D remains ambiguous. The V and J ends lost 11 bases and 6 bases respectively, with 14 bases between them. This CDR3 has 12 residues. CDR1 and CDR2 (germline): MNHNS, SASEGT. The CDR3 sequence: CARLPRSNEQFF. CDR3 DNA: TGTGCCCGCCTCCCCCGAAGCAATGAGCAGTTCTTC.

This clonotype was found many times. CDR3 amino acids: CASRAGSNYGYTF. In DNA form, the CDR3 reads TGTGCCAGCAGGGCAGGGAGTAACTATGGCTACACCTTC. This chain joins TRBV7-9 and TRBJ1-2; possibly TRBD1 for D (5 bases). Germline CDR1 SEHNR, CDR2 FQNEAQ (reference sequence). The CDR3 covers 13 residues. V dropped 6 bases and J dropped 1 base, with 9 bases sitting between them.

This clonotype was found many times. The rearrangement joins TRBV20-1 to TRBJ2-1; TRBD1 matches at 10 bases. This CDR3 has 14 residues. Trimming at V came to 2 bases and at J to 5 bases, leaving 3 bases not matched to a gene. The V gene's germline CDR1 is DFQATT and CDR2 SNEGSKA (reference sequence). CDR3 sequence: CSARPGTGDNEQFF. DNA of the CDR3: TGCAGTGCTAGACCCGGGACAGGGGACAATGAGCAGTTCTTC.

The sample holds many counts of this clonotype. The rearrangement uses TRBV2 and TRBJ1-2; 7 nucleotides match TRBD1. Trimming cost V 4 bases and J 5 bases; bases outside gene matches: 4. CDR3 size: 13 residues. Germline V gene lookup returns CDR1 SNHLY and CDR2 FYNNEI. The CDR3 loop reads CASSGGGTYGYTF. The CDR3 DNA reads as TGTGCCAGCAGTGGAGGGGGCACTTATGGCTACACCTTC.

This clonotype was observed at least ten times. This rearrangement joins TRBV7-2 to TRBJ2-3; D unresolved. Trimming cost V 10 bases and J 7 bases, with 15 bases left between them. Germline CDR1 reads SGHTA; CDR2 reads FQGNSA. This CDR3 comprises 12 residues. In DNA form, the CDR3 reads TGTGCCATCCGAAGCTGGTTGAATACGCAGTATTTT. This sequence encodes CAIRSWLNTQYF. The full variable domain, rest sourced from reference TRBV7-2 and TRBJ2-3, is GAGVSQSPSNKVTEKGKDVELRCDPISGHTALYWYRQSLGQGLEFLIYFQGNSAPDKSGLPSDRFSAERTGGSVSTLTIQRTQQEDSAVYLCAIRSWLNTQYFGPGTRLTVL.

The rearrangement links TRBV5-6 to TRBJ1-6, with D possibly matching TRBD1 (6 bases). This CDR3 spans 14 amino acids. Trimming removed 0 bases from V and 8 bases from J, with 9 bases in between. Looked up from germline, CDR1 is SGHDT and CDR2 is YYEEEE. CDR3 nucleotide sequence: TGTGCCAGCAGCTTGGGGACAGAATATTCACCCCTCCACTTT. Its protein product is CASSLGTEYSPLHF.

This clonotype was seen many times. The V and J genes are TRBV27 and TRBJ2-7, with a possible D match to TRBD2 (5 bases). Germline values: CDR1 MNHEY, CDR2 SMNVEV (reference sequence). V lost 6 bases and J lost 3, with 12 bases in between. The CDR3 is 13 residues long. The CDR3 region is CASSFGGHYEQYF. The CDR3 region has the DNA TGTGCCAGCAGCTTCGGAGGTCACTACGAGCAGTACTTC.